The 19 T cell receptor beta chains in this list originate from one sample, sequenced in a study of T cell responses to AZD1222 COVID-19 vaccine. Method: immunoSEQ multiplex PCR; TCRdb's copy keeps in-frame clones and lacks some. Counted here are about 120,000 clones, 75% to 90% occurring once; the ten biggest clones make up over 5.5%. Sequences were derived from peripheral blood, sampled on day 0 of AZD1222 vaccination. Every receptor here comes from an adult in good health.

V and J are TRBV3-1 (or the pseudogene TRBV3-2) and TRBJ1-2; D not resolved. The V gene's germline CDR1 is LGHDT and CDR2 YNNKEL (reference sequence). V lost 1 base and J lost 6, with 12 bases in between. This CDR3 contains 14 residues. CDR3 region: CASSQGRRTDGYTF. CDR3 bases: TGTGCCAGCAGCCAAGGCCGTCGGACTGATGGCTACACCTTC.

The CDR3 is CASSRLADNEQFF. The CDR3 coding sequence is TGTGCCAGCTCCCGACTAGCGGACAATGAGCAGTTCTTC. The V gene is TRBV18, the J gene TRBJ2-1; 9 bases are shared with TRBD2. J was trimmed by 5 bases and V by 6 bases; bases with no gene match: 2. This CDR3 has 13 amino acids. CDR1 is KGHSH, CDR2 LQKENI, per germline.

This clone showed up just a few times. The V call is TRBV19, the J call TRBJ1-2; 7 bases fit TRBD1. CDR3 size: 13 residues. V shed 7 bases, J shed 3 bases, and the junction held 5 bases outside the gene matches. In germline, CDR1 is LNHDA, CDR2 SQIVND (reference sequence). The CDR3 bases are TGTGCCAGTAAGGGGCAGGGGGACTATGGCTACACCTTC. This translates into CASKGQGDYGYTF.

The chain joins TRBV7-9 to TRBJ2-1; D remains unclear. The CDR3 extends over 14 amino acids. V was shortened by 2 bases and J by 6 bases, with 11 bases between the two germline ends. Germline CDR1 reads SEHNR; CDR2 reads FQNEAQ (reference sequence). CDR3 bases: TGTGCCAGCAGCTTAAAACCCGTCAGCAATGAGCAGTTCTTC. This sequence encodes CASSLKPVSNEQFF.

The chain links TRBV7-9 to TRBJ1-1, with D uncertain. Trimming pared 1 base from V and 7 bases from J, leaving 7 bases between. CDR1 and CDR2 from the germline V gene are SEHNR and FQNEAQ (reference sequence). The CDR3 length is 12 residues. For the CDR3, the DNA is TGTGCCAGCAGCTTAGACAGCCTTGAAGCTTTCTTT. This translates into CASSLDSLEAFF.

V gene TRBV13 combines with J gene TRBJ2-2; D may be TRBD1 (5 bases). The V gene lost 5 bases and the J gene lost 5 bases, with 18 bases spanning the gap. Looked up from germline, CDR1 is PRHDT and CDR2 is FYEKMQ (reference sequence). This CDR3 is 16 amino acids long. The CDR3 is CASSPNGHLGTGELFF. The CDR3 region has the DNA TGTGCCAGCAGCCCCAATGGACACCTGGGGACCGGGGAGCTGTTTTTT.

The chain employs TRBV6-5 and TRBJ2-3; 10 bases align to TRBD2. The CDR3 is 14 residues long. V gave up 10 bases and J gave up 6 bases; unmatched junction bases: 10. The germline gives CDR1 MNHEY, CDR2 SVGAGI. Here the CDR3 reads CATSGLAGEDTQYF. In nucleotides, the CDR3 is TGTGCCACCAGCGGGCTAGCGGGGGAGGATACGCAGTATTTT.

This chain joins TRBV5-1 and TRBJ2-1; no firm D call. V was cut by 0 bases and J by 3 bases, with 7 bases left in between. The CDR3 is made up of 14 amino acids. Looked up from germline, CDR1 is SGHRS and CDR2 is YFSETQ. The CDR3 bases are TGCGCCAGCAGCTTGGAACACGTCTACAATGAGCAGTTCTTC. It specifies CASSLEHVYNEQFF.

The chain couples TRBV6-6 to TRBJ2-1, with D perhaps TRBD2 (6 bases). Germline lookup yields CDR1 MNHNY and CDR2 SVGAGI (reference sequence). CDR3 length equals 14 residues. Between the trimmed V and J ends, which lost 10 bases and 7 bases, there was a span of 20 bases. The CDR3 DNA reads as TGTGCCATACAACGTCAGGGAGGCCCAAATGAGCAGTTCTTC. Amino acids: CAIQRQGGPNEQFF.

The chain carries TRBV6-5 and TRBJ1-1, with 10 bases identical to TRBD1. Germline CDR1 is MNHEY and CDR2 is SVGAGI. V lost 7 bases to trimming and J lost 5 bases; unmatched junction nucleotides: 7. The CDR3 sequence is 14 residues long. The CDR3 coding sequence is TGTGCCAGCAACCGACAGGGGGCGCATACTGAAGCTTTCTTT. Amino acids: CASNRQGAHTEAFF.

This clone was detected only once. This chain's CDR3 is CASSGGRTNEKLFF. The CDR3 nucleotides are TGTGCCAGCAGCGGAGGACGAACTAATGAAAAACTGTTTTTT. This chain links TRBV11-3 with TRBJ1-4, with D unresolved. The CDR3 extends over 14 amino acids. The germline gives CDR1 SGHNT, CDR2 YENEEA. The V end lost 5 bases, the J end lost 1 base, and 8 bases lay between the germline ends.

CDR3 DNA sequence: TGTGCCAGCAGCTCCGGGGGACCAGAGACCCAGTACTTC. Translation: CASSSGGPETQYF. The chain employs TRBV5-8 and TRBJ2-5, with D perhaps TRBD2 (6 bases). The germline V and J ends were trimmed by 3 bases and 4 bases, with 10 bases remaining between them. This CDR3 has 13 amino acids. Germline V gives CDR1 SGHTS, CDR2 YDEGEE.

The chain carries TRBV29-1 and TRBJ2-5; D uncertain. This CDR3 contains 14 residues. CDR1 SQVTM and CDR2 ANQGSEA come from the germline V gene. V lost 1 base and J 0 bases, leaving 9 bases between the germline ends. The CDR3 nucleotides are TGCAGCGTTGAAGGGCTCCAGAACCAAGAGACCCAGTACTTC. Translation: CSVEGLQNQETQYF.

The V gene is TRBV5-1, the J gene TRBJ2-2; 7 bases fit TRBD2. CDR1 is SGHRS and CDR2 is YFSETQ in the germline V gene. J gave up 9 bases and V 0 bases, and 8 bases lay outside the gene matches. The CDR3 is 15 amino acids. DNA of the CDR3: TGCGCCAGCAGCTTGGGGGACTACGAAGGCCGGGAGCTGTTTTTT. It encodes CASSLGDYEGRELFF.

In this sample, this clone turned up once. This chain uses TRBV19 with TRBJ1-2, with 7 bases that match TRBD1. Germline-derived CDR1 and CDR2 are LNHDA and SQIVND (reference sequence). J gave up 8 bases and V 5 bases, and 8 bases lay outside the gene matches. This CDR3 has 13 residues. CDR3: CASSSLRGIGYTF. DNA of the CDR3: TGTGCCAGTAGTTCTCTCAGGGGGATCGGCTACACCTTC.

The rearrangement links TRBV18 to TRBJ1-5, with unresolved D. Trimming removed 1 base at V and 5 bases at J, with 12 bases between. Per the germline V gene, CDR1 is KGHSH and CDR2 is LQKENI. This CDR3 has 15 amino acids. CDR3: CASSPRTATYQPQHF. In nucleotides, the CDR3 is TGTGCCAGCTCACCACGAACAGCTACCTATCAGCCCCAGCATTTT. The whole variable domain, filled in from reference TRBV18 and TRBJ1-5, reads NAGVMQNPRHLVRRRGQEARLRCSPMKGHSHVYWYRQLPEEGLKFMVYLQKENIIDESGMPKERFSAEFPKEGPSILRIQQVVRGDSAAYFCASSPRTATYQPQHFGDGTRLSIL.

The chain is built from TRBV6-5 and TRBJ2-7; D tentatively fits TRBD1 or TRBD2 (5 bases each). V was trimmed by 6 bases and J by 2 bases, leaving 17 bases between them. The CDR3 consists of 15 residues. The germline V gene encodes CDR1 MNHEY and CDR2 SVGAGI. The CDR3 nucleotides read TGTGCCAGCAGCCCGCAGAGGGGCAGTCCCTACGAGCAGTACTTC. Its translation: CASSPQRGSPYEQYF.

The rearrangement uses TRBV14 and TRBJ2-3; the D call may be TRBD1 or TRBD2 (6 bases each). The V end lost 4 bases, the J end lost 1 base, and 15 bases lay between the germline ends. The V gene's germline CDR1 is SGHDN and CDR2 FVKESK. The CDR3 sequence is 16 residues long. The DNA of the CDR3 is TGTGCCAGCAGCCCCATAGGGGGACTCCGCACAGATACGCAGTATTTT. Its protein is CASSPIGGLRTDTQYF.

The chain is built from TRBV25-1 and TRBJ2-1; a possible D gene is TRBD2 (6 bases). The V end was cut by 0 bases, the J end by 5 bases, with 17 bases between. Germline V CDR1 and CDR2: MGHDK, SYGVNS. The CDR3 runs 17 residues. The CDR3: CASSEYKPGVVDNEQFF. CDR3 coding DNA: TGTGCCAGCAGTGAATATAAGCCGGGAGTGGTTGACAATGAGCAGTTCTTC.